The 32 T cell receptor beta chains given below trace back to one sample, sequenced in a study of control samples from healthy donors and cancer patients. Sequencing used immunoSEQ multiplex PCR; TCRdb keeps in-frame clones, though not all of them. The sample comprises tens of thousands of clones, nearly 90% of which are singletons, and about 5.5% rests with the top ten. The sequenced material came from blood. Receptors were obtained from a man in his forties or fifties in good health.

The CDR3 sequence is CASRKTSGGETQYF. CDR3 coding DNA: TGTGCCAGCAGAAAGACTAGCGGGGGGGAGACCCAGTACTTC. The V gene is TRBV6-5, the J gene TRBJ2-5, with 13 bases lining up with TRBD2. The CDR3 loop spans 14 amino acids. Per germline, CDR1 MNHEY and CDR2 SVGAGI. V shed 6 bases, J shed 5 bases, and the junction held 3 bases outside the gene matches.

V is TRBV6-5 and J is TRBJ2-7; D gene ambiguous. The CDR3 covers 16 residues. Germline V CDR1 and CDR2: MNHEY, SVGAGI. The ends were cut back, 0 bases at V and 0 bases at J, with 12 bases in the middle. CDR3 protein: CASSYSGGHSSYEQYF. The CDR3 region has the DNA TGTGCCAGCAGTTACTCGGGCGGCCACAGCTCCTACGAGCAGTACTTC.

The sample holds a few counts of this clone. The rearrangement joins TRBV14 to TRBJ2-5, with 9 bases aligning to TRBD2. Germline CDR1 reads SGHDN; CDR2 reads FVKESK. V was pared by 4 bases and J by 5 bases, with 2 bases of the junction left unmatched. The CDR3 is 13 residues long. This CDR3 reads CASSPGLAETQYF. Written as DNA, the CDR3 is TGTGCCAGCAGCCCTGGACTAGCGGAGACCCAGTACTTC.

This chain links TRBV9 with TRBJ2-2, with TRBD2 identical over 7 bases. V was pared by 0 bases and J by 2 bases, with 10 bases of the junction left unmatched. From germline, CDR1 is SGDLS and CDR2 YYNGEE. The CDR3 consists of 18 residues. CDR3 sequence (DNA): TGTGCCAGCAGCGTAGCTATGGGCGGGGGAGACAACACCGGGGAGCTGTTTTTT. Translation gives CASSVAMGGGDNTGELFF.

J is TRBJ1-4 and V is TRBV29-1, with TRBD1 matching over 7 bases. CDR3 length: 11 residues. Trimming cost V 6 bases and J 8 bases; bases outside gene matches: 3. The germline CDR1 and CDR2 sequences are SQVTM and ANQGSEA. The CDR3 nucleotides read TGCAGCGTGGGACAGCTAGAAAAACTGTTTTTT. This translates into CSVGQLEKLFF.

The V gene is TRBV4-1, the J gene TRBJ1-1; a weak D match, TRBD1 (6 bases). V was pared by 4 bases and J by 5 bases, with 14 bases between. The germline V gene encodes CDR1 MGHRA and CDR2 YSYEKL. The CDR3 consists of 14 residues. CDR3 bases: TGCGCCAGCAGCCTAGGGGGGCGGGTGACTGAAGCTTTCTTT. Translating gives CASSLGGRVTEAFF.

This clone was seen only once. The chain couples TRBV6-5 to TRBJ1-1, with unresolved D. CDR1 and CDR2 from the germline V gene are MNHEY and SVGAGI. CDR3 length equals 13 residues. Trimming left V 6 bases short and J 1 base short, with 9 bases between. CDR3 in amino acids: CASSPRRNTEAFF. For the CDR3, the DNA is TGTGCCAGCAGCCCGAGGAGGAACACTGAAGCTTTCTTT.

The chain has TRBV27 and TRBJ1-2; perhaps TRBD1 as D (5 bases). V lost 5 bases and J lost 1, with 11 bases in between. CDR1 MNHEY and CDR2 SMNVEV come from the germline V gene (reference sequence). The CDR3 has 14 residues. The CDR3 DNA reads TGTGCCAGCAGTCGTAAGACAGATAACTATGGCTACACCTTC. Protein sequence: CASSRKTDNYGYTF.

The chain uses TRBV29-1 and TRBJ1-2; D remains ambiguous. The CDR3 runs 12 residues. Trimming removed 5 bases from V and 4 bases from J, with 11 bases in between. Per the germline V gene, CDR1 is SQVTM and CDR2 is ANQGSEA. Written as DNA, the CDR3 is TGCAGCGTTCGGGTACCGGGCTATGGCTACACCTTC. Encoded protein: CSVRVPGYGYTF.

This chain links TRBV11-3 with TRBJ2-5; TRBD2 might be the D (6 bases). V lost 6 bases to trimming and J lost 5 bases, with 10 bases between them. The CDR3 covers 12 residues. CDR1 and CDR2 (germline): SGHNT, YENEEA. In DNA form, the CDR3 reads TGTGCCAGCAGAGGACGGGGGGAGACCCAGTACTTC. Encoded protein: CASRGRGETQYF.

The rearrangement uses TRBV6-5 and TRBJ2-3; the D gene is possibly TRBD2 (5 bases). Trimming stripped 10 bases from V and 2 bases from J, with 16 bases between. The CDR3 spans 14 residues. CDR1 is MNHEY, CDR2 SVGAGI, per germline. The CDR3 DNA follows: TGTGCCACCGGAGGACTTACCCTCACAGATACGCAGTATTTT. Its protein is CATGGLTLTDTQYF.

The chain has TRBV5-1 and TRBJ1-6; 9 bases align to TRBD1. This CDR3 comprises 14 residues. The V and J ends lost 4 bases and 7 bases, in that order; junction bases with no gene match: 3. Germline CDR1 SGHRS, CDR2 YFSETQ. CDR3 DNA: TGCGCCAGCAGCCGGGACAGGGCAAATTCACCCCTCCACTTT. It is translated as CASSRDRANSPLHF.

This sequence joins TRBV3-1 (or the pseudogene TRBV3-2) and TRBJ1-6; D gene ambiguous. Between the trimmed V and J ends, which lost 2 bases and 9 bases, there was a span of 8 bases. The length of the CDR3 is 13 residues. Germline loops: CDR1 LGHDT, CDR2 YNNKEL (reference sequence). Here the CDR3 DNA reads TGTGCCAGCAGCCAATTAAAGGGTTCACCCCTCCACTTT. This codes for CASSQLKGSPLHF.

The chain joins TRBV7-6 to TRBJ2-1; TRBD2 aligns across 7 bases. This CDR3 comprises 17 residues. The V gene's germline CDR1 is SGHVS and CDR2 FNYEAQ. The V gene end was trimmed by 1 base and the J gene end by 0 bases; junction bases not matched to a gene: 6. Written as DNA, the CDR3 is TGTGCCAGCAGCTTAGAGACTAGCCGAAACTCCTACAATGAGCAGTTCTTC. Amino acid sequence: CASSLETSRNSYNEQFF.

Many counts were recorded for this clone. CDR3 sequence reads: CASSGLGGLQYF. For the CDR3, the DNA is TGTGCCAGCTCCGGACTAGGGGGGCTACAGTATTTT. The genes are TRBV18 and TRBJ2-3; a weak D match, TRBD2 (7 bases). V was trimmed by 6 bases and J by 12 bases, leaving 16 bases between them. Germline CDR1 is KGHSH and CDR2 is LQKENI. CDR3 length: 12 amino acids.

This chain's CDR3 is CASSASGTVMNTEAFF. The CDR3 nucleotides read TGCGCCAGCAGTGCAAGCGGGACAGTAATGAACACTGAAGCTTTCTTT. V is TRBV10-2 and J is TRBJ1-1, with 7 bases that match TRBD1. Trimming took 4 bases from V and 0 from J; bases not matched to a gene: 8. The germline V gene has CDR1 WSHSY and CDR2 SAAADI. The length of the CDR3 is 16 residues.

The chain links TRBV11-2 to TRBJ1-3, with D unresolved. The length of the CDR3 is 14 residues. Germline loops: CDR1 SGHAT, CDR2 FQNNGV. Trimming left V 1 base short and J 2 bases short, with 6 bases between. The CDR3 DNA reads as TGTGCCAGCAGCTTAGGGACGGCTGGAAACACCATATATTTT. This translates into CASSLGTAGNTIYF.

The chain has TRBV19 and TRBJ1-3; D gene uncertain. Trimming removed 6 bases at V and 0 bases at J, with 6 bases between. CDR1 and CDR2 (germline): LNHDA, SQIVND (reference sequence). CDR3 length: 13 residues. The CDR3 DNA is TGTGCCAGTAGAGTGAGCTCTGGAAACACCATATATTTT. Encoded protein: CASRVSSGNTIYF.

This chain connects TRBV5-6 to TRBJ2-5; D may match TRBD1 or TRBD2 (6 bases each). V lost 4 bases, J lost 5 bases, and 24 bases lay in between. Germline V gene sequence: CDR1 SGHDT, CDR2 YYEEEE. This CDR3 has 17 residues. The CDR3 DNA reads TGTGCCAGCAGCCAGGGGACGCGGGATTTAGAGGGGGAGACCCAGTACTTC. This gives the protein CASSQGTRDLEGETQYF. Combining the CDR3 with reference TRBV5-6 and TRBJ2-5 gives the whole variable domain DAGVTQSPTHLIKTRGQQVTLRCSPKSGHDTVSWYQQALGQGPQFIFQYYEEEERQRGNFPDRFSGHQFPNYSSELNVNALLLGDSALYLCASSQGTRDLEGETQYFGPGTRLLVL.

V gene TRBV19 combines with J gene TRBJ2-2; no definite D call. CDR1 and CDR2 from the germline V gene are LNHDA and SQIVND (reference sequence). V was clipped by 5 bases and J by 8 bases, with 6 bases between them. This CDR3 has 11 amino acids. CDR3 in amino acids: CASSHYGELFF. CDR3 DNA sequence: TGTGCCAGTAGTCACTATGGGGAGCTGTTTTTT.

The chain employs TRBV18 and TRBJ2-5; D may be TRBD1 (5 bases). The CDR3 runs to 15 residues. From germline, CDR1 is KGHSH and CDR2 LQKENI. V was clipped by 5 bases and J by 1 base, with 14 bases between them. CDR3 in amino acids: CASSAYTGIQETQYF. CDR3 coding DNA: TGTGCCAGCTCAGCTTATACAGGTATCCAAGAGACCCAGTACTTC. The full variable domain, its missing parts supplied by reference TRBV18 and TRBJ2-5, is NAGVMQNPRHLVRRRGQEARLRCSPMKGHSHVYWYRQLPEEGLKFMVYLQKENIIDESGMPKERFSAEFPKEGPSILRIQQVVRGDSAAYFCASSAYTGIQETQYFGPGTRLLVL.

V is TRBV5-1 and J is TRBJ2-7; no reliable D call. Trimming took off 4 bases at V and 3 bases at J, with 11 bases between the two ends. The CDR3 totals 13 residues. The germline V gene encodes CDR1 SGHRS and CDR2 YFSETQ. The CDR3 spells CASSQSMGYEQYF. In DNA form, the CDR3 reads TGCGCCAGCAGCCAGTCTATGGGCTACGAGCAGTACTTC.

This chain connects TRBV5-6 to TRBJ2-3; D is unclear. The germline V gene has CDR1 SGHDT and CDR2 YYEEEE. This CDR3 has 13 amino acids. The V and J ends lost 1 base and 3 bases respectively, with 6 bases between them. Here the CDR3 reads CASSLRTTDTQYF. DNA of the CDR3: TGTGCCAGCAGCTTGCGCACAACAGATACGCAGTATTTT. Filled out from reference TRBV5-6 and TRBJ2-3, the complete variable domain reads DAGVTQSPTHLIKTRGQQVTLRCSPKSGHDTVSWYQQALGQGPQFIFQYYEEEERQRGNFPDRFSGHQFPNYSSELNVNALLLGDSALYLCASSLRTTDTQYFGPGTRLTVL.

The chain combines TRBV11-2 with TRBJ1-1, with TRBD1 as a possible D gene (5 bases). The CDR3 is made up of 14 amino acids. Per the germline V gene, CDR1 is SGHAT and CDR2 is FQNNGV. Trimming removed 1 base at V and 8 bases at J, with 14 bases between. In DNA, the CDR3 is TGTGCCAGCAGCTTAGCAGGGCGAGGTAGAGAAGCTTTCTTT. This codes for CASSLAGRGREAFF.

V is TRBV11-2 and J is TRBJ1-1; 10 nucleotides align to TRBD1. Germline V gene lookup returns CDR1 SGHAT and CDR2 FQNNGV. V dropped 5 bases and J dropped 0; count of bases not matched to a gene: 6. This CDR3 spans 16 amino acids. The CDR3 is CASSKATGGVNTEAFF. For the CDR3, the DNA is TGTGCCAGCAGCAAAGCGACAGGGGGCGTGAACACTGAAGCTTTCTTT.

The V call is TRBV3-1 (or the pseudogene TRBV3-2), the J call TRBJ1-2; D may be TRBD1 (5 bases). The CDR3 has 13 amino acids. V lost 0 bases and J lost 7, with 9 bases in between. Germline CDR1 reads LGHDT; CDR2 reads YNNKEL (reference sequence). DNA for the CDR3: TGTGCCAGCAGCCAAGACGTTCAGGGTGGCTACACCTTC. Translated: CASSQDVQGGYTF.

CDR3 in amino acids: CASSPSGQGRAEAFF. DNA for the CDR3: TGTGCCAGCAGCCCGTCGGGACAGGGTCGGGCTGAAGCTTTCTTT. The genes are TRBV7-9 and TRBJ1-1; 9 bases match TRBD1. With 5 bases clipped from V and 6 bases from J, the junction kept 10 bases outside the gene matches. Germline V gene lookup returns CDR1 SEHNR and CDR2 FQNEAQ (reference sequence). The CDR3 is made up of 15 amino acids.

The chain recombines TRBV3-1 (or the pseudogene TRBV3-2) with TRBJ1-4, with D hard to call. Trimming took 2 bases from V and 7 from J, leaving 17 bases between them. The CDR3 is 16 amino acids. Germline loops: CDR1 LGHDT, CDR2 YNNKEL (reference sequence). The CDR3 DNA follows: TGTGCCAGCAGCCAAAGGGCCCCCGTAGGTGGTGAAAAACTGTTTTTT. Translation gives CASSQRAPVGGEKLFF.

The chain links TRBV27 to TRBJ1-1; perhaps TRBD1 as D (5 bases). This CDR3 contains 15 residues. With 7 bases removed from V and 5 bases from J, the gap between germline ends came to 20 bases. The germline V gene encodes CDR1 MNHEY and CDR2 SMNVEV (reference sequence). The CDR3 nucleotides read TGTGCCAGCATATACAGGCTCACACTGGGGACTGAAGCTTTCTTT. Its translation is CASIYRLTLGTEAFF.

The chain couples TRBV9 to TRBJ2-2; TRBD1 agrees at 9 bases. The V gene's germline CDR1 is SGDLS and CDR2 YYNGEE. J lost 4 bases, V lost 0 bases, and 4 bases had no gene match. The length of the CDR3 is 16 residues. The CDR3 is CASSVEDRGPTGELFF. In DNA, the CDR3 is TGTGCCAGCAGCGTAGAGGACAGGGGCCCCACCGGGGAGCTGTTTTTT.

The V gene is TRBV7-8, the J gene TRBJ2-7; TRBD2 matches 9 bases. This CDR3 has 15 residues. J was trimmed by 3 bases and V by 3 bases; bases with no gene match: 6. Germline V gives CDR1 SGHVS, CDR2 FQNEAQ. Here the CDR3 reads CASSLDSGGHYEQYF. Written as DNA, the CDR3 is TGTGCCAGCAGCTTGGATAGCGGGGGCCACTACGAGCAGTACTTC.

The CDR3 here is CASSLATVGYTF. The CDR3 nucleotides are TGTGCCAGCAGCTTAGCCACTGTTGGCTACACCTTC. J is TRBJ1-2 and V is TRBV11-3, with D uncertain. Germline V lookup: CDR1 SGHNT, CDR2 YENEEA. V shed 1 base and J shed 7 bases, with 7 bases lying between them. This CDR3 spans 12 amino acids.